This T cell receptor (beta chain) was recorded in a study of siplizumab effects on memory and regulatory T cells. The V end lost 4 bases, the J end lost 2 bases, and 8 bases lay between the germline ends. CDR1 and CDR2 from the germline V gene are WSHSY and SAAADI. CDR3 size: 13 residues. Sequencing used immunoSEQ multiplex PCR; TCRdb keeps in-frame clones, though not all of them. Of about 120,000 clones listed, roughly 93% are singletons. This chain joins TRBV10-2 and TRBJ2-5; D may be TRBD2 (6 bases). The receptor was isolated from a human donor in good health. Sequencing was performed on non-Treg CD4+ T cells sorted from blood. The CDR3 protein is CASSGAGQETQYF. CDR3 in DNA: TGCGCCAGCAGTGGGGCGGGGCAAGAGACCCAGTACTTC.